This T cell receptor (beta chain) derives from a study of vaccination and CD4 T cells after COVID-19. The germline gives CDR1 LNHDA, CDR2 SQIVND (reference sequence). CDR3 length: 14 amino acids. V lost 7 bases and J 0 bases, leaving 10 bases between the germline ends. With regard to this clonotype: Antigen specificity is unknown.

Treatment in this sample: approximately 9-day PBMC culture with coronavirus spike peptide pools or control peptides (ViraFEST assay). The Oncomine TCR Beta short-read assay generated sequence data from the DNA of cultured CD4+ T cells. Each CDR3 protein is one row after TCRdb ran MiXCR on the PCR reads. Among about 15,000 distinct CDR3 sequences listed, over 50% were seen once. This chain uses TRBV19 with TRBJ1-5; D possibly corresponds to TRBD1 (5 bases). Sequencing was performed on CD4+ T cells from blood, cultured in vitro. The source is a human donor who had recovered from COVID-19. This CDR3 reads CASMWGYSNQPQHF. The CDR3 coding sequence is TGTGCCAGTATGTGGGGCTATAGCAATCAGCCCCAGCATTTT.